This T cell receptor (beta chain) was sequenced for a study of T-cell memory formation after mild COVID-19. Overall study results and limits: A balance of CD4 and CD8 characterized clones contracting day 15 to 85, whereas later expanders leaned CD4+.

From the 5' RACE reads, TCRdb called clonotypes with MiXCR, one entry per CDR3 protein. The table includes about 390,000 distinct CDR3 sequences, 21% detected once. In regard to this clonotype: Its antigen is still unknown.

This receptor was taken from an adult woman who had mild COVID-19 (a few samples of this study predate the infection). Cell type and time point are not known. The sample consisted of PBMCs or a T cell subset sorted from them (not recorded which).

CDR3 loop: CASSLRLSAYEQYF. CDR3 bases: TGTGCCAGCAGCTTAAGGCTCAGCGCCTACGAGCAGTACTTC. The genes are TRBV5-5 and TRBJ2-7, with D unresolved. Germline assignment: CDR1 SGHKS and CDR2 YYEKEE (reference sequence). V was pared by 2 bases and J by 2 bases, with 11 bases between. This CDR3 comprises 14 residues. The variable domain in full, with the rest retrieved from reference TRBV5-5 and TRBJ2-7, is DAGVTQSPTHLIKTRGQQVTLRCSPISGHKSVSWYQQVLGQGPQFIFQYYEKEERGRGNFPDRFSARQFPNYSSELNVNALLLGDSALYLCASSLRLSAYEQYFGPGTRLTVT.